The entry below describes one TCR beta chain. Antigen specificity is unknown. This record belongs to a study of T cell responses to AZD1222 COVID-19 vaccine. Study observations and caveats: Among the donors, most were white British and more were female, and clonal diversity was possibly underestimated.

Germline lookup yields CDR1 WNHNN and CDR2 SYGVQD (reference sequence). V was shortened by 7 bases and J by 0 bases, with 9 bases between the two germline ends. The CDR3 length is 13 residues. Profiled with immunoSEQ multiplex PCR; TCRdb holds only in-frame clones, not every one. The profile shows roughly 140,000 clones, 90% to 95% of them singletons. Both about-4-week and about-12-week second-dose recipients were combined. The gene calls are TRBV10-1 and TRBJ1-1; D unclear. Material: peripheral blood, obtained 28 days after the second AZD1222 dose. The clonotype comes from an adult who received the AZD1222 COVID-19 vaccine. CDR3 loop: CASTADMNTEAFF. In DNA, the CDR3 is TGCGCCAGCACCGCAGACATGAACACTGAAGCTTTCTTT.